This T cell receptor beta chain was documented in a study of somatic mutations in cytotoxic T cells in rheumatoid arthritis. The CDR3 totals 13 residues. Trimming stripped 0 bases from V and 7 bases from J, with 11 bases between. Germline V gene sequence: CDR1 SGHRS, CDR2 YFSETQ. Sequencing was performed with immunoSEQ multiplex PCR; in TCRdb, only in-frame clones are kept and a portion is missing. Of 15,000 or so clones in the sample, about 72% were seen once. Sequenced sample: CD8+ T cells sorted from blood. The chain couples TRBV5-1 to TRBJ2-7; D might be TRBD1 (6 bases). The clonotype was recovered from an adult with rheumatoid arthritis. The CDR3 nucleotides are TGCGCCAGCAGCTTGGTTCAGGGGCGTGAGCAGTACTTC. As protein: CASSLVQGREQYF.